These T cell receptor beta chains were read from a single sample in a study of PD-L1 blockade in urothelial cancer. Method: immunoSEQ multiplex PCR; TCRdb's copy keeps in-frame clones and lacks some. The data hold approximately 48,000 clones, with approximately 90% observed a single time. Source: PBMCs, taken around atezolizumab (anti-PD-L1) treatment. These receptors all stem from a woman aged 60 to 75 with urothelial cancer. Each CDR3 is given with its conserved first and last residue. Fields, in order: CDR3 protein, CDR3 DNA, clone size, V gene, D gene, J gene. The D gene is left open where the match is weak. Expanded clones get a size class; other rows say once, few or many, or leave the size out.

CDR3: CASSPLAGVSEQYF; DNA: TGTGCCAGCAGCCCACTAGCGGGAGTCAGTGAGCAGTACTTC; size: .; V: TRBV9; D: TRBD2; J: TRBJ2-7
CDR3: CASSLGSGVTDTQYF; DNA: TGCGCCAGCAGCTTGGGTAGCGGGGTCACAGATACGCAGTATTTT; size: .; V: TRBV5-1; D: TRBD2; J: TRBJ2-3
CDR3: CATRSGTSYEQYF; DNA: TGTGCCACCAGAAGCGGGACCTCCTACGAGCAGTACTTC; size: .; V: TRBV19; D: TRBD2; J: TRBJ2-7
CDR3: CATSREGARYSNQPQHF; DNA: TGTGCCACCAGCAGAGAGGGGGCGCGCTATAGCAATCAGCCCCAGCATTTT; size: .; V: TRBV15; D: .; J: TRBJ1-5
CDR3: CASSQGGTSGGNTGELFF; DNA: TGCGCCAGCAGCCAAGGGGGGACTAGCGGTGGGAACACCGGGGAGCTGTTTTTT; size: medium-sized; V: TRBV4-1; D: TRBD2; J: TRBJ2-2
CDR3: CASSLVPQPGQVKANEKLFF; DNA: TGTGCCAGCAGCTTAGTTCCCCAACCGGGACAGGTAAAGGCTAATGAAAAACTGTTTTTT; size: .; V: TRBV11-3; D: TRBD1; J: TRBJ1-4
CDR3: CASSASREGATEAFF; DNA: TGTGCCAGCAGTGCCTCCCGAGAGGGCGCGACTGAAGCTTTCTTT; size: .; V: TRBV28; D: .; J: TRBJ1-1
CDR3: CSVVHETSGYSYEQYF; DNA: TGCAGCGTTGTCCACGAGACTAGCGGGTATTCCTACGAGCAGTACTTC; size: few; V: TRBV29-1; D: TRBD2; J: TRBJ2-7
CDR3: CASSLGLAGGGAYNEQFF; DNA: TGTGCCAGCAGCTTGGGACTAGCGGGAGGAGGGGCCTACAATGAGCAGTTCTTC; size: .; V: TRBV7-8; D: TRBD2; J: TRBJ2-1
CDR3: CASSDRRETQYF; DNA: TGTGCCAGCAGCGACAGGAGAGAGACCCAGTACTTC; size: few; V: TRBV6-5; D: .; J: TRBJ2-5
CDR3: CASSAQSGTSREQYF; DNA: TGCGCCAGCAGCGCCCAGTCCGGGACTTCGCGGGAGCAGTACTTC; size: .; V: TRBV5-1; D: .; J: TRBJ2-7
CDR3: CASSWDIHEQFF; DNA: TGCGCCAGCAGCTGGGACATTCATGAGCAGTTCTTC; size: .; V: TRBV5-1; D: .; J: TRBJ2-1
CDR3: CASSERQGSYNEQFF; DNA: TGCGCCAGCAGTGAGAGACAGGGAAGCTACAATGAGCAGTTCTTC; size: .; V: TRBV10-2; D: TRBD1; J: TRBJ2-1
CDR3: CASSPSQGAYNEQFF; DNA: TGTGCCAGCTCACCATCACAGGGGGCCTACAATGAGCAGTTCTTC; size: .; V: TRBV18; D: TRBD1; J: TRBJ2-1
CDR3: CASSPSEAAASGYTF; DNA: TGTGCCAGCAGCCCATCTGAGGCAGCTGCCAGTGGCTACACCTTC; size: .; V: TRBV7-9; D: .; J: TRBJ1-2
CDR3: CASSQEWTGNEQFF; DNA: TGTGCCAGCAGCCAAGAATGGACAGGGAATGAGCAGTTCTTC; size: .; V: TRBV4-2; D: TRBD1; J: TRBJ2-1
CDR3: CASTERTAGSEKLFF; DNA: TGTGCCAGCACCGAGAGGACAGCGGGGAGTGAAAAACTGTTTTTT; size: .; V: TRBV28; D: .; J: TRBJ1-4
CDR3: CASSAFRGRNNQPQHF; DNA: TGTGCCAGCAGTGCGTTCAGGGGGCGGAACAATCAGCCCCAGCATTTT; size: .; V: TRBV6-1; D: TRBD1; J: TRBJ1-5
CDR3: CASSPRDRGSYEQYF; DNA: TGTGCCAGCAGTCCTCGAGACAGGGGCTCCTACGAGCAGTACTTC; size: .; V: TRBV6-6; D: TRBD1; J: TRBJ2-7
CDR3: CASSLTSADTQYF; DNA: TGTGCCAGCAGCTTAACTAGCGCAGATACGCAGTATTTT; size: .; V: TRBV5-4; D: TRBD2; J: TRBJ2-3
CDR3: CASSMRGDNEQFF; DNA: TGTGCCAGTAGTATGCGGGGCGACAATGAGCAGTTCTTC; size: .; V: TRBV19; D: .; J: TRBJ2-1
CDR3: CASSVLAGAGSDTQYF; DNA: TGTGCCAGCAGTGTATTAGCGGGAGCCGGGTCAGATACGCAGTATTTT; size: .; V: TRBV25-1; D: TRBD2; J: TRBJ2-3